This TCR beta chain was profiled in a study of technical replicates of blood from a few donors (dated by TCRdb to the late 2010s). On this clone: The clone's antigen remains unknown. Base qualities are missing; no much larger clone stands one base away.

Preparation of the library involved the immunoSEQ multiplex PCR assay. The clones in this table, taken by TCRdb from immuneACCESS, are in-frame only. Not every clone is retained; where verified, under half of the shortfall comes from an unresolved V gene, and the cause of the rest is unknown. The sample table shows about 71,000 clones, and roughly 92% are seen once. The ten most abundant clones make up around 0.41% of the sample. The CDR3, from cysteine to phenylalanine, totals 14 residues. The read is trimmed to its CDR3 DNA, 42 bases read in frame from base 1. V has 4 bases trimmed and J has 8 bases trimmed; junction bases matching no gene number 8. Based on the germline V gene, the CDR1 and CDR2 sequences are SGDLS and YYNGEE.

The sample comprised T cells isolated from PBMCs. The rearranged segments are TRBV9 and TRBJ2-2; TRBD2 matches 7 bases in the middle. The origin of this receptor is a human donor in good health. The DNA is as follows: TGTGCCAGCAGCCCCCAGGGCGGGAGTGGGGAGCTGTTTTTT. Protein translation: CASSPQGGSGELFF.